This TCR beta chain is drawn from a study of blood T cell repertoires in COVID-19. Only in-frame clones appear in the TCRdb table, and some are missing; sequencing was by immunoSEQ multiplex PCR. The repertoire consists of a few hundred thousand clones, with approximately 77% occurring once and the leading ten covering approximately 1%. The CDR3 loop spans 16 amino acids. The germline V and J ends were trimmed by 0 bases and 6 bases, with 17 bases remaining between them. Germline lookup yields CDR1 MNHEY and CDR2 SVGAGI. The receptor comes from a human donor with acute or convalescent COVID-19. The donor label of this sample is uncertain. The rearrangement uses TRBV6-5 and TRBJ1-2; D possibly corresponds to TRBD1 (5 bases). Sequencing was performed on peripheral blood. DNA of the CDR3: TGTGCCAGCAGTTACTCGATGGTGTCAGGGTTGAATGGCTACACCTTC. This codes for CASSYSMVSGLNGYTF.